This T cell receptor (beta chain) was recovered during a study of coeliac disease (dated 2022 in TCRdb). For the study in its entirety: Each coeliac patient was placed into one of three groups: newly diagnosed active disease, refractory coeliac disease type I, or disease controlled by a gluten-free diet. Because high-resolution HLA typing was not available, biased TRBV7-2 usage was examined as a proof of principle. Small intestinal lymphocyte fractions from coeliac and non-coeliac patients were analysed in the study using next-generation sequencing of rearranged TRB and TRG CDR3 regions. The goal was to describe the TR repertoires of small intestinal T cells in active coeliac disease, in refractory type I coeliac disease, and in coeliac disease treated with a gluten-free diet. Of the 30 or so patients in the full study, around 22 had coeliac disease confirmed by serology and 8 were controls with non-small intestinal disorders. TRB sequencing worked for samples from 26 to 30 subjects, and these included 24 paired bulk unsorted intraepithelial and lamina propria cell samples.

Libraries were prepared through the immunoSEQ multiplex PCR assay. The TR loci were subjected to amplification by multiplexed PCR, for which V gene segments served as targets of the forward primers and J gene segments as targets of the reverse primers. Amplified CDR3 regions were sequenced on the Illumina HiSeq System. The authors' pipeline ran thus. To strip out PCR and sequencing errors and collapse the data into unique sequences, a nearest-neighbour algorithm merged closely related reads. Each repertoire was summarised by clonality and by T cell density, with T cell density defined as TR molecules per amount of genomic DNA input. CDR3 amino acid sequences present in at least 80% of unsorted samples were defined as public TRs, and these public TRs were then tested for differential abundance between coeliac and control samples. Every lamina propria sample was searched for matches to a list of about 230 published gliadin-specific TRB sequences. Differences in clonality and density between disease groups were tested by Kruskal-Wallis tests, followed by Dunn post-tests. TCRdb limited this immuneACCESS table to in-frame rearrangements with V and J called. A share of clones is missing; checked studies link under half to unresolved V genes, and the rest is unexplained. The V and J calls and clone size are taken from that table; D and trimming were inferred from the DNA. In all, the sample holds about 4,900 clones, and 69% of those were seen once. The ten largest clones take up about 15% of the sample.

What the authors observed across the whole study: Active coeliac intraepithelial and lamina propria samples had lower TRB and TRG repertoire clonality than controls, suggesting that diverse T cells were recruited. Published gliadin-specific TRB sequences were detected in about 55% of the 18 coeliac lamina propria samples but in only 1 of 6 controls. TRB repertoires were mostly private, with most amino acid sequences found in only one sample, and V-gene usage showed no significant difference between disease groups. In the authors' view, the approach was unsuitable for unbiased detection of gliadin-specific T cells, since gliadin-specific T cells are scarce and rarely shared between patients. Cross-contamination between compartments was possible, because separating intraepithelial cells from lamina propria cells did not produce high-purity fractions.

In the case of this clone: The specificity of this receptor is unknown. Base-call qualities are not available, and no considerably larger clone is one nucleotide away.

The germline V gene specifies MDHEN as CDR1 and SYDVKM as CDR2. V trim: 11 bases; J trim: 5 bases; unmatched bases: 13. The CDR3, cysteine through phenylalanine, is 15 amino acids long. Kept here is only the CDR3 DNA, which spans 45 bases and is read in frame from base 1. Cells were frozen in aliquots of some 550,000 in DMSO/FBS in liquid nitrogen, and a single aliquot from each fraction was used for sequencing. Endoscopy and small intestinal biopsy were performed in all 30 patients in the study. Lamina propria cells were released by collagenase digestion of the biopsy tissue left over after intraepithelial cell isolation. Genomic DNA was extracted from frozen unsorted cell fractions with the Qiagen DNeasy blood extraction kit.

The TCR comes from a woman in her 40s. The V and J segments used are TRBV28 and TRBJ2-1, and 9 junction bases match TRBD2. The sequenced sample was lymphocytes from the gut lamina propria. Per the publication, the cell subset or site label means: lamina propria cell (LPC) fraction of small intestinal biopsy. The DNA sequence reads TGTGCCTCGAGGGCCCCCCTAGCGGGAAACAATGAGCAGTTCTTC. This gives the protein CASRAPLAGNNEQFF.